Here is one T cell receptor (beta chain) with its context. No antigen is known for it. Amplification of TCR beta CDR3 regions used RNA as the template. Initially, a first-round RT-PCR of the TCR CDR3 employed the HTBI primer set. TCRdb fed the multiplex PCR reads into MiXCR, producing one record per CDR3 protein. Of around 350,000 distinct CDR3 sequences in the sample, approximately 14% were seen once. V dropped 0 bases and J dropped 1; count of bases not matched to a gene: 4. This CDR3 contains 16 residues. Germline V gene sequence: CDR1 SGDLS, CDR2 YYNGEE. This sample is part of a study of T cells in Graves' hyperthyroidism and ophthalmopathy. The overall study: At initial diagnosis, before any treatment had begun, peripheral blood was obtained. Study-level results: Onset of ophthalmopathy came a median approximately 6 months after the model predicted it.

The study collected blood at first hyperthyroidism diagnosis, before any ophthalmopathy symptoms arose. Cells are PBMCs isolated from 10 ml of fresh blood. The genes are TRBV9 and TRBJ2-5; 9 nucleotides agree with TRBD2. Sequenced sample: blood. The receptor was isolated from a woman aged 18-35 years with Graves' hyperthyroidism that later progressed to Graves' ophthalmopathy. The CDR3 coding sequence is TGTGCCAGCAGCGTAGGTCCTAGCGGGACCCAAGAGACCCAGTACTTC. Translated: CASSVGPSGTQETQYF.